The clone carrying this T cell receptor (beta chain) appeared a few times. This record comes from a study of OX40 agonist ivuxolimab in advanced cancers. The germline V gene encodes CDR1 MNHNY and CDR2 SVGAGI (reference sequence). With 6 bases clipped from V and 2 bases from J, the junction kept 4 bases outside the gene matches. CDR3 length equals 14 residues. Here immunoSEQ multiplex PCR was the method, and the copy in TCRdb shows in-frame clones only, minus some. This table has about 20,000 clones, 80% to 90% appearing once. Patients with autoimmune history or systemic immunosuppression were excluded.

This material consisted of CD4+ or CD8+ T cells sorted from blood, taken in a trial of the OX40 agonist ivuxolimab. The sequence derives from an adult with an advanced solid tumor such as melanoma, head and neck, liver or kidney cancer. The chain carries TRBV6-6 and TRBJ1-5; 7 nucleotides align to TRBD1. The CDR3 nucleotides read TGTGCCAGCAGCGATACAGGGGGCAATCAGCCCCAGCATTTT. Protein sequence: CASSDTGGNQPQHF.